This T cell receptor beta chain was captured by sequencing in a study of OX40 agonist ivuxolimab in advanced cancers. Note on this clone: The antigen remains undetermined.

Study-wide points: At 0.1 to 3.0 mg/kg, clonal expansion of CD4+ and CD8+ blood T cells had occurred by week 6.

The CDR3 has 15 amino acids. Germline lookup yields CDR1 MDHEN and CDR2 SYDVKM. The V and J ends lost 6 bases and 1 base, in that order; junction bases with no gene match: 7. Measured with immunoSEQ multiplex PCR; TCRdb has only the in-frame clones, and not every one. Of tens of thousands of clones in the sample, around four fifths were seen once. This sequence originates from an adult with an advanced solid tumor such as melanoma, head and neck, liver or kidney cancer. The chain has TRBV28 and TRBJ2-3; 7 bases line up with TRBD1. The specimen was CD4+ or CD8+ T cells sorted from blood, collected in a trial of the OX40 agonist ivuxolimab. The CDR3 loop reads CASSTGAIGTDTQYF. The CDR3 region has the DNA TGTGCCAGCAGCACAGGGGCAATCGGCACAGATACGCAGTATTTT.